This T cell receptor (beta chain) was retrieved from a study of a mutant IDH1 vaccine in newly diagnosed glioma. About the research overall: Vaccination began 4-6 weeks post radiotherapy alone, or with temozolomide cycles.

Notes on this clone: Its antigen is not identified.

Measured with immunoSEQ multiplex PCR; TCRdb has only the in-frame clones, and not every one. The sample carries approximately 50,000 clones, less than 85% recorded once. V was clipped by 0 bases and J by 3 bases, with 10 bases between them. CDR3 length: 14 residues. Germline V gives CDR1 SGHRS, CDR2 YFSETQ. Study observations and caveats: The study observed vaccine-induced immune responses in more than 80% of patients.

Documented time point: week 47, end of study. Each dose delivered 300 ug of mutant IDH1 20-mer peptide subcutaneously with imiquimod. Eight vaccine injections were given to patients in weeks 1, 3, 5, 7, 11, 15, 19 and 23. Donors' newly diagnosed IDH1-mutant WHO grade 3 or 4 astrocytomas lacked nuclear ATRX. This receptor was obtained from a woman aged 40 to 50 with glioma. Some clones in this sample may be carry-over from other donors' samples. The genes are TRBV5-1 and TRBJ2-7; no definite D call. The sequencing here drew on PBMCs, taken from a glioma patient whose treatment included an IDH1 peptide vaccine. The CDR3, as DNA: TGCGCCAGCAGCTTGGACAGATTAAACTACGAGCAGTACTTC. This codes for CASSLDRLNYEQYF.